The clone carrying this T cell receptor beta chain was counted once. These data originate in a study of OX40 agonist ivuxolimab in advanced cancers. In the study overall: The dose-escalation cohort was around 83% male, with a mean age of about 56 years, ranging about 20 to 85.

The assay was immunoSEQ multiplex PCR, and TCRdb's table has in-frame clones only and misses some. This table holds 60,000 to 70,000 clones, roughly nine tenths found once. This CDR3 comprises 12 residues. The germline V gene encodes CDR1 SGHTA and CDR2 FQGTGA. V shed 1 base and J shed 8 bases, with 5 bases lying between them. Peripheral blood came from all dose cohorts at three timepoints. V usage is TRBV7-3 and J usage is TRBJ2-2, with D unresolved. The source is an adult with an advanced solid tumor such as melanoma, head and neck, liver or kidney cancer. The sequences come from CD4+ or CD8+ T cells sorted from blood, collected in a trial of the OX40 agonist ivuxolimab. The CDR3, as DNA: TGTGCCAGCAGCTTAAGGCCAGGGGAGCTGTTTTTT. The encoded protein is CASSLRPGELFF.